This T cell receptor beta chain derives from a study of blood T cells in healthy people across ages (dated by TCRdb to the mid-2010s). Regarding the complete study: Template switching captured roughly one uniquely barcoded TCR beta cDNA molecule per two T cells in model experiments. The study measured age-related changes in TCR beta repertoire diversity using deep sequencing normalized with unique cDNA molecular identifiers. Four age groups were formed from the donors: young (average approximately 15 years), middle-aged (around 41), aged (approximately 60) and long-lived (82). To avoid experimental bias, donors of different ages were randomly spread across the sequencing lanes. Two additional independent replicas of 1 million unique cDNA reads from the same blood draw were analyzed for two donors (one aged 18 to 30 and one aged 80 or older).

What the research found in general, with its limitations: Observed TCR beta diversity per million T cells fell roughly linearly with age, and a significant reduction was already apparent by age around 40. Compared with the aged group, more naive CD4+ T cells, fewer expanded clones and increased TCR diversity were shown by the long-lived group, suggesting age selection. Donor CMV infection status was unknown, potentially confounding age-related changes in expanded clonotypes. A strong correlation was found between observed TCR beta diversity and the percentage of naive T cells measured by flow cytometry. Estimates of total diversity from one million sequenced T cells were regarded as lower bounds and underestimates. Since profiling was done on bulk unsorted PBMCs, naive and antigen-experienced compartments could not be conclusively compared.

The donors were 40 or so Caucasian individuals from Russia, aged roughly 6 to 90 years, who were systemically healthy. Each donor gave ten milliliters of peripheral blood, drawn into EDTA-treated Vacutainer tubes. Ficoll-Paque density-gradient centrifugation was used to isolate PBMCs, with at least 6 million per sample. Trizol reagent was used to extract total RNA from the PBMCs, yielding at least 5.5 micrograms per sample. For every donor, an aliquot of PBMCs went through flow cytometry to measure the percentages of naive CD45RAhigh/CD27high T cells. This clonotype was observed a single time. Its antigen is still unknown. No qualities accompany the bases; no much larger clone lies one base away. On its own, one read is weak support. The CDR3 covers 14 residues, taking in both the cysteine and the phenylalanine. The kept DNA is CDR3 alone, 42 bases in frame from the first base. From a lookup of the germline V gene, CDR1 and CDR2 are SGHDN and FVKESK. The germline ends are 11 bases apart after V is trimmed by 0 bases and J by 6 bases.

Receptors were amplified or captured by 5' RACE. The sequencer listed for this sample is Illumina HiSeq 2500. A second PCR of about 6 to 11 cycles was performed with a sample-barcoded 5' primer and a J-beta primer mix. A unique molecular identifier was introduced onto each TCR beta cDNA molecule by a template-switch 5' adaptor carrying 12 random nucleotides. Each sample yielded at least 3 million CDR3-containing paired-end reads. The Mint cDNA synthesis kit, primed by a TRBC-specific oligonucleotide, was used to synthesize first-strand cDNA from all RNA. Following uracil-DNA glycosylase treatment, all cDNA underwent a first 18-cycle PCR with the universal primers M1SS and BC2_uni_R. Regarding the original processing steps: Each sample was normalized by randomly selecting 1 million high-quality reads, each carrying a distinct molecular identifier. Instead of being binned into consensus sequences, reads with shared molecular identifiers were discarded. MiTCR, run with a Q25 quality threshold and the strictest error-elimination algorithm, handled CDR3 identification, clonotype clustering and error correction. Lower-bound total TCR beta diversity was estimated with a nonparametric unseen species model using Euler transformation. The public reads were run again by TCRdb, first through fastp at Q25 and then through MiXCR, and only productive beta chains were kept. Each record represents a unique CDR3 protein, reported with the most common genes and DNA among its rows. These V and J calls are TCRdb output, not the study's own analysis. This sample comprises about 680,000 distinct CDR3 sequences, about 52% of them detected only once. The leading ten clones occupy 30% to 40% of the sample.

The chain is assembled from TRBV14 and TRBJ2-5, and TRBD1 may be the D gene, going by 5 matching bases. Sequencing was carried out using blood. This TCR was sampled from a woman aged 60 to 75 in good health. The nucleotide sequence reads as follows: TGTGCCAGCAGCCAAGATGGGGCCAGGCAGACCCAGTACTTC. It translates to CASSQDGARQTQYF.